These T cell receptor beta chains were read from a single sample in a study of T cells in Graves' hyperthyroidism and ophthalmopathy. In TCRdb, the multiplex PCR reads were re-called with MiXCR into one record per CDR3 protein. The table includes approximately 500,000 distinct CDR3 sequences, 40% to 55% detected once. The sequenced sample was peripheral blood or thyroid tissue (not recorded which). These receptors were obtained from a woman between 18 and 29 years old with Graves' hyperthyroidism. Each CDR3 is given with its conserved first and last residue. Fields, in order: J gene, clone size, V gene, D gene, CDR3 DNA, CDR3 protein. A D gene is named only where the DNA matches it firmly. Size is stated for part of the rows, as once, few or many counts, or as a class when the clone is expanded.

>TRBJ2-7|few|TRBV12-3/TRBV12-4|TRBD2
TGTGCCAGCAGTCTAGACGCGTGGGGAGGGAGCTCCTACGAGCAGTACTTC
CASSLDAWGGSSYEQYF
>TRBJ1-4|many|TRBV7-2|.
TGTGCCAGCAGCTTGGGCCCAGCAACTAATGAAAAACTGTTTTTT
CASSLGPATNEKLFF
>TRBJ1-4|.|TRBV7-2|.
TGTGCCAGCAGCTTAGGGGTTCCAGGGGCGTACGAAAAACTGTTTTTT
CASSLGVPGAYEKLFF
>TRBJ2-5|many|TRBV5-1|TRBD1
TGCGCCAGCAGCAGGACAGGGGCCAAAGAGACCCAGTACTTC
CASSRTGAKETQYF
>TRBJ2-7|.|TRBV7-6|TRBD2
TGTGCTCCGCTTAGCGGGAGTAATTTCGGGCAGTACTTC
CAPLSGSNFGQYF
>TRBJ2-5|few|TRBV29-1|.
TGCAGTCTCCAAGAGACCCAGTACTTC
CSLQETQYF
>TRBJ1-1|.|TRBV19|.
TGTGCCAGTAGTACAGACGGGTGGAAGACTGAAGCTTTCTTT
CASSTDGWKTEAFF
>TRBJ1-6|many|TRBV25-1|.
TGTGCCAGCAGTGATCACGGCAGGGCAAATTCACCCCTCCACTTT
CASSDHGRANSPLHF
>TRBJ2-2|.|TRBV4-1|.
TGCGCCAGCAGCCAAGATGGGGGGCGCGCCGGGGAGCTGTTTTTT
CASSQDGGRAGELFF
>TRBJ2-6|many|TRBV7-2|.
TGTGCCAGCAGCTTAGCACCCACTGGGGCCAACGTCCTGACTTTC
CASSLAPTGANVLTF
>TRBJ2-7|many|TRBV27|TRBD2
TGTGCCAGCAGTTCTCCGGGACTAGCGGGAGGGCCCTACGAGCAGTACTTC
CASSSPGLAGGPYEQYF
>TRBJ1-2|many|TRBV6-4|.
TGTGCCAGCAGTCCCGACAGTGGATATGGCTACACCTTC
CASSPDSGYGYTF
>TRBJ1-5|.|TRBV15|.
TGTGCCACCAGCGCTGAGGGACTACGGGAGACCCAGCATTTT
CATSAEGLRETQHF
>TRBJ1-4|many|TRBV7-2|.
TGTGCCAGCAGCTTAGTGGGGGGGGACTGGGAAAAACTGTTTTTT
CASSLVGGDWEKLFF
>TRBJ1-4|many|TRBV3-1|.
TGTGCCAGCTGTGGGGGGGGCGGGAATGAAAAACTGTTTTTT
CASCGGGGNEKLFF
>TRBJ2-6|.|TRBV29-1|.
TGCAGCGTTGAGGGGGACTCTGGGGGCAACGTCCTGACTTTC
CSVEGDSGGNVLTF
>TRBJ1-4|many|TRBV2|.
TGTGCCAGCAGTGACTCCAACCGTAGTGAGAAAAAACTGTTTTTT
CASSDSNRSEKKLFF
>TRBJ2-5|many|TRBV29-1|TRBD1
TGCAGCGTGGAGACAGGGGGCTGGGGGCGGGAGGCCCCCCAAGAGACCCAGTACTTC
CSVETGGWGREAPQETQYF
>TRBJ2-6|many|TRBV5-6|.
TGTGCCAGCAGCTTCCCCGGCTCTGGGGCCAACGTCCTGACTTTC
CASSFPGSGANVLTF
>TRBJ2-7|.|TRBV7-9|.
TGTGCCAGCAGCTCCAACGTCCACGAGCAGTACTTC
CASSSNVHEQYF
>TRBJ2-3|few|TRBV24-1|.
TGTGCCACCAGTGATTCGGCGGAGTGGGACACAGATACGCAGTATTTT
CATSDSAEWDTDTQYF
>TRBJ1-1|many|TRBV10-3|.
TGTGCCACTAAGGGTACAGAGAACACTGAAGCTTTCTTT
CATKGTENTEAFF
>TRBJ2-7|.|TRBV15|.
TGTGCTACCAGCAGAGCAAGGACAAGGGAATACGAGCAGTACTTC
CATSRARTREYEQYF
>TRBJ1-6|few|TRBV2|.
TGTGCCAGCAGTGGGCAGGGAGGAGGTAATTCACCCCTCCACTTT
CASSGQGGGNSPLHF
>TRBJ2-7|.|TRBV7-2|.
TGTGCCAGCAGCTCCTTGGGACTGGATTACAATGAGCAGTACTTC
CASSSLGLDYNEQYF
>TRBJ2-3|few|TRBV24-1|.
TGTGCCACCAGTGATGGCAGCGGGAGCACAGATACGCAGTATTTT
CATSDGSGSTDTQYF
>TRBJ1-1|few|TRBV10-3|.
TGTGCCATCAGTTCCGGACCGAAGGCTGAAGCTTTCTTT
CAISSGPKAEAFF